The T cell receptor beta chain under discussion was sequenced for a study of cytomegalovirus exposure and HLA in healthy donors. Study as a whole: Of several hundred genotyped donors, more than 70% clustered with self-reported Caucasian donors. Study-wide results and caveats: Donors belonging to an Asian-associated ancestry cluster reportedly showed fewer N-insertions in productive TCRs than the roughly 670-donor mean, according to what a later analysis found. The study designated 150 or so TCR beta chains cytomegalovirus-associated.

A multiplex PCR was run with 60 Vbeta primers and 13 Jbeta primers. Using immunoSEQ multiplex PCR, the repertoire was profiled, and TCRdb retains in-frame clones only, with some absent. The sample shows 75,000 to 90,000 clones, over 65% of them seen only once. The V end lost 3 bases, the J end lost 7 bases, and 13 bases lay between the germline ends. The CDR3 spans 13 residues. Germline CDR1 reads SGHDT; CDR2 reads YYEEEE. To note about this clone: Its target is unknown.

This receptor was obtained from a man aged 25 to 40 in good health and CMV-seropositive. Specimen: PBMCs. The chain employs TRBV5-6 and TRBJ1-2; D possibly corresponds to TRBD1 (6 bases). The CDR3, as DNA: TGTGCCAGCAGCTGGGGGCAAGGGGGTGGCTACACCTTC. This sequence encodes CASSWGQGGGYTF.